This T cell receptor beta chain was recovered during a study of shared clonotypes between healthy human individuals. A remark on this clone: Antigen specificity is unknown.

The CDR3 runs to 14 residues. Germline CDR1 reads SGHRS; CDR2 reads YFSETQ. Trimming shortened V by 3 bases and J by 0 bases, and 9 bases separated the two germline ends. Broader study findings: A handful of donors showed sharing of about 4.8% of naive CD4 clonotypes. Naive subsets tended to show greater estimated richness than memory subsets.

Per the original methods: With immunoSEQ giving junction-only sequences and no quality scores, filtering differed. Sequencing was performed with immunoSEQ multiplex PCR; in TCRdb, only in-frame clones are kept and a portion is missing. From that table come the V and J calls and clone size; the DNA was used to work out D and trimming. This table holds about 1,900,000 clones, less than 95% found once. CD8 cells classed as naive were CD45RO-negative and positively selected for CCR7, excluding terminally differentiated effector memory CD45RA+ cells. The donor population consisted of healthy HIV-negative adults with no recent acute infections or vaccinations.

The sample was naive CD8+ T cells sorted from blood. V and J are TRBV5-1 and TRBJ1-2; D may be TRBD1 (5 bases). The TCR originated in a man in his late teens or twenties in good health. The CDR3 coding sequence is TGCGCCAGCAGCTCTTGGGACCCTAACTATGGCTACACCTTC. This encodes CASSSWDPNYGYTF.